This T cell receptor beta chain stems from a study of T-cell memory formation after mild COVID-19. Study-wide results and caveats: Still unconfirmed is whether the second-wave clones peaking on day 37 recognized SARS-CoV-2. CD4+ clones that contracted lay mainly in CM and EM; CD8+ ones lay in EMRA.

The sample holds a few counts of this clonotype. No antigen is known for it. After 5'RACE with constant-segment primers, TCR alpha and TCR beta cDNA libraries carrying sample barcodes and UMIs were obtained. TCRdb analysed the 5' RACE reads with MiXCR anew, one entry per CDR3 protein. The sample includes some 150,000 distinct CDR3 sequences, around 21% seen only once; the top ten take about 2.3%. The sample was PBMCs or a T cell subset sorted from them (not recorded which). The receptor comes from an adult woman who had mild COVID-19 (a few samples of this study predate the infection). Cell type and time point are not known.

This CDR3 reads CASSIRTGPNSGANVLTF. DNA of the CDR3: TGTGCCAGTAGTATACGGACAGGGCCTAACTCTGGGGCCAACGTCCTGACTTTC. This chain links TRBV19 with TRBJ2-6, with 8 nucleotides matching TRBD1. Per germline, CDR1 LNHDA and CDR2 SQIVND (reference sequence). The CDR3 consists of 18 residues. V lost 2 bases to trimming and J lost 0 bases; unmatched junction nucleotides: 6.